This T cell receptor (beta chain) appears in the sequencing data of a study of Tregs in tolerant kidney transplant recipients. Study-wide points: Some patients' samples used different primers over time, so nucleotide sequences weren't comparable.

Using immunoSEQ multiplex PCR, the repertoire was profiled, and TCRdb retains in-frame clones only, with some absent. The table shows about 78,000 clones, with around 90% occurring only once. The V end was cut by 5 bases, the J end by 1 base, with 11 bases between. Germline V lookup: CDR1 SNHLY, CDR2 FYNNEI. The length of the CDR3 is 14 residues. Of note for this clone: The antigen is not known.

Sequenced material: Tregs from blood, taken before the transplant. The chain employs TRBV2 and TRBJ1-1; possible D gene TRBD1, 5 bases. The TCR originated in a human donor who received a combined kidney and bone marrow transplant. CDR3 nucleotide sequence: TGTGCCAGCAGTTCGAGGGGTGCGAACACTGAAGCTTTCTTT. It is translated as CASSSRGANTEAFF.